The 25 T cell receptor beta chains below all came from one sample that was sequenced in a study of control samples from healthy donors and cancer patients. Measured with immunoSEQ multiplex PCR; TCRdb has only the in-frame clones, and not every one. This repertoire shows about 160,000 clones, roughly 95% found once; its top ten account for 1%. The sequenced sample consisted of blood. The source is a woman aged 25 to 39 in good health.

The V gene is TRBV28, the J gene TRBJ2-3; D call uncertain. V was cut by 6 bases and J by 3 bases, with 16 bases left in between. The CDR3 runs 15 residues. Germline CDR1 MDHEN, CDR2 SYDVKM. DNA for the CDR3: TGTGCCAGCAGCCCCAGGTCAGAAGGGACAGATACGCAGTATTTT. Its protein is CASSPRSEGTDTQYF.

The J gene is TRBJ1-1, the V gene TRBV18; 10 positions agree with TRBD1. The CDR3 has 17 residues. V lost 3 bases, J lost 4 bases, and 11 bases stayed unmatched. Germline lookup yields CDR1 KGHSH and CDR2 LQKENI. The CDR3 DNA reads TGTGCCAGCTCACCTAGGACAGGGGGGGATTTGGGCACTGAAGCTTTCTTT. Its translation is CASSPRTGGDLGTEAFF.

The rearrangement uses TRBV11-2 and TRBJ1-5; D perhaps matches TRBD1 (5 bases). This CDR3 is built from 14 residues. The germline CDR1 and CDR2 sequences are SGHAT and FQNNGV. Between the trimmed V and J ends, which lost 2 bases and 2 bases, there was a span of 7 bases. CDR3 nucleotides: TGTGCCAGCAGCTTATCGGGGGGCAATCAGCCCCAGCATTTT. Encoded protein: CASSLSGGNQPQHF.

The chain carries TRBV19 and TRBJ1-5; no clear D. The CDR3 is 12 amino acids. The germline V gene has CDR1 LNHDA and CDR2 SQIVND (reference sequence). V was shortened by 10 bases and J by 5 bases, with 12 bases between the two germline ends. The CDR3 reads CATEAPHQPQHF. For the CDR3, the DNA is TGTGCCACCGAGGCCCCCCATCAGCCCCAGCATTTT. Full variable domain (rest looked up from reference TRBV19 and TRBJ1-5): DGGITQSPKYLFRKEGQNVTLSCEQNLNHDAMYWYRQDPGQGLRLIYYSQIVNDFQKGDIAEGYSVSREKKESFPLTVTSAQKNPTAFYLCATEAPHQPQHFGDGTRLSIL.

This clone appeared a single time. The chain has TRBV7-9 and TRBJ2-5; D unclear. This CDR3 has 15 amino acids. V was clipped by 4 bases and J by 2 bases, with 14 bases between them. Germline values: CDR1 SEHNR, CDR2 FQNEAQ (reference sequence). The CDR3 protein is CASSSNPQLQETQYF. The CDR3 coding sequence is TGTGCCAGCAGCTCAAATCCCCAGCTTCAAGAGACCCAGTACTTC.

The chain joins TRBV29-1 to TRBJ2-7; TRBD1 might be the D (5 bases). Per the germline V gene, CDR1 is SQVTM and CDR2 is ANQGSEA. The CDR3 is 14 residues long. Trimming left V 4 bases short and J 1 base short, with 14 bases between. CDR3 nucleotides: TGCAGCGTTGCCAAGGACACTACTTCCTACGAGCAGTACTTC. Amino acid sequence: CSVAKDTTSYEQYF.

V gene TRBV5-1 combines with J gene TRBJ1-1; D is possibly TRBD1 (6 bases). CDR1 SGHRS and CDR2 YFSETQ come from the germline V gene. Trimming left V 4 bases short and J 1 base short, with 14 bases between. CDR3 length: 15 residues. The CDR3 DNA follows: TGCGCCAGCAGCCTTACGACAGGCCAGAACACTGAAGCTTTCTTT. The encoded protein is CASSLTTGQNTEAFF.

The J gene is TRBJ1-4, the V gene TRBV6-1; no clear D. Germline assignment: CDR1 MNHNS and CDR2 SASEGT. The CDR3 covers 17 residues. Trimming removed 4 bases from V and 5 bases from J, with 20 bases in between. The CDR3 region is CASSGPRRFGDNEKLFF. For the CDR3, the DNA is TGTGCCAGCAGTGGACCCCGACGGTTTGGCGACAATGAAAAACTGTTTTTT.

CDR3 residues: CASSLGGGYEQYF. The DNA for the CDR3 is TGTGCCAGCAGCTTAGGAGGGGGCTACGAGCAGTACTTC. This rearrangement joins TRBV7-8 to TRBJ2-7; D perhaps matches TRBD1 (6 bases). This CDR3 has 13 amino acids. Germline V gene data show CDR1 as SGHVS and CDR2 as FQNEAQ. Trimming stripped 1 base from V and 3 bases from J, with 7 bases between.

The chain has TRBV24-1 and TRBJ2-3; the D is unclear. Germline CDR1 is KGHDR and CDR2 is SFDVKD. Trimming took off 6 bases at V and 1 base at J, with 22 bases between the two ends. This CDR3 has 18 amino acids. CDR3 residues: CATSLSVGPVRGTDTQYF. The CDR3 coding sequence is TGTGCCACCAGTTTAAGTGTGGGCCCAGTTCGGGGCACAGATACGCAGTATTTT.

The rearrangement joins TRBV6-5 to TRBJ2-5, with D possibly being TRBD1 or TRBD2 (6 bases each). Trimming stripped 2 bases from V and 2 bases from J, with 12 bases between. The CDR3 covers 15 residues. Germline loops: CDR1 MNHEY, CDR2 SVGAGI. The DNA of the CDR3 is TGTGCCAGCAGTTACGGCCAGGGGAGGCAAGAGACCCAGTACTTC. Encoded protein: CASSYGQGRQETQYF.

This clone has just one count. The V and J genes are TRBV7-9 and TRBJ1-3, with no clear D. The CDR3 is 13 residues long. Trimming shortened V by 6 bases and J by 1 base, and 7 bases separated the two germline ends. Looked up from germline, CDR1 is SEHNR and CDR2 is FQNEAQ (reference sequence). CDR3 amino acids: CASRAGSGNTIYF. CDR3 DNA: TGTGCCAGCAGGGCCGGGTCTGGAAACACCATATATTTT. Full variable domain (rest looked up from reference TRBV7-9 and TRBJ1-3): DTGVSQNPRHKITKRGQNVTFRCDPISEHNRLYWYRQTLGQGPEFLTYFQNEAQLEKSRLLSDRFSAERPKGSFSTLEIQRTEQGDSAMYLCASRAGSGNTIYFGEGSWLTVV.

This chain connects TRBV6-5 to TRBJ1-1; D is uncertain. The CDR3 covers 12 residues. Germline CDR1 is MNHEY and CDR2 is SVGAGI. V was pared by 5 bases and J by 3 bases, with 7 bases between. CDR3 bases: TGTGCCAGCAGTCGGGCGCACACTGAAGCTTTCTTT. Its protein is CASSRAHTEAFF.

The V call is TRBV25-1, the J call TRBJ2-7, with no clear D. The CDR3 loop spans 17 amino acids. The germline CDR1 and CDR2 sequences are MGHDK and SYGVNS. V was cut by 3 bases and J by 0 bases, with 18 bases left in between. The CDR3 DNA is TGTGCCAGCAGTGACCATGCCGGCCAAGACAACTCCTACGAGCAGTACTTC. Amino acid sequence: CASSDHAGQDNSYEQYF.

V gene TRBV5-1 combines with J gene TRBJ2-2; either TRBD1 or TRBD2 may supply D (6 bases each). CDR3 length equals 15 residues. Germline CDR1 is SGHRS and CDR2 is YFSETQ. The V gene lost 5 bases and the J gene lost 6 bases, with 17 bases spanning the gap. The CDR3 here is CASRDLGGMAGELFF. The CDR3 region has the DNA TGCGCCAGCAGGGATTTGGGGGGCATGGCCGGGGAGCTGTTTTTT.

The genes are TRBV9 and TRBJ2-2; D is perhaps TRBD2 (5 bases). Germline V lookup: CDR1 SGDLS, CDR2 YYNGEE. This CDR3 contains 19 residues. The germline V and J ends were trimmed by 2 bases and 2 bases, with 22 bases remaining between them. CDR3 nucleotides: TGTGCCAGCAGCGTCCTAACCTCTAACAGCGGCACAAACACCGGGGAGCTGTTTTTT. This encodes CASSVLTSNSGTNTGELFF.

The chain joins TRBV5-4 to TRBJ2-7; 12 nucleotides agree with TRBD2. Germline lookup yields CDR1 SGHNT and CDR2 YYREEE (reference sequence). V trimming: 4 bases; J trimming: 4 bases; junction bases outside the gene matches: 6. The CDR3 has 15 amino acids. In DNA, the CDR3 is TGTGCCAGCAGCCCTCCTAGCGGGGGGGCTTACGAGCAGTACTTC. Its protein product is CASSPPSGGAYEQYF.

CDR3 DNA: TGTGCCAGTAGTATAGTTTGGAGGTCGACTTATGGCTACACCTTC. The encoded protein is CASSIVWRSTYGYTF. The rearrangement joins TRBV19 to TRBJ1-2; D is undetermined. Germline lookup yields CDR1 LNHDA and CDR2 SQIVND (reference sequence). There are 15 residues in the CDR3. V was trimmed by 1 base and J by 5 bases, leaving 14 bases between them.

The chain recombines TRBV5-1 with TRBJ1-4; D might be TRBD1 (5 bases). Trimming cost V 0 bases and J 7 bases, with 13 bases left between them. This CDR3 region has 15 residues. The germline V gene has CDR1 SGHRS and CDR2 YFSETQ. CDR3 nucleotides: TGCGCCAGCAGCTTGGGAGGGTGGGGGAGTGAAAAACTGTTTTTT. Protein product: CASSLGGWGSEKLFF.

This clone was counted once. CDR3 residues: CASRELNRGSEQYF. Written as DNA, the CDR3 is TGTGCCAGCAGAGAATTAAACAGGGGTTCCGAGCAGTACTTC. The genes are TRBV28 and TRBJ2-7; TRBD1 matches at 7 bases. Per the germline V gene, CDR1 is MDHEN and CDR2 is SYDVKM. This CDR3 comprises 14 residues. With 6 bases clipped from V and 6 bases from J, the junction kept 11 bases outside the gene matches.

This chain uses TRBV3-1 (or the pseudogene TRBV3-2) with TRBJ2-7, with D maybe TRBD2 (6 bases). Germline V gene sequence: CDR1 LGHDT, CDR2 YNNKEL (reference sequence). Trimming removed 1 base at V and 1 base at J, with 8 bases between. This CDR3 is built from 14 residues. Here the CDR3 reads CASSQVLASYEQYF. The DNA of the CDR3 is TGTGCCAGCAGCCAAGTTCTAGCGTCCTACGAGCAGTACTTC.

The CDR3 is CATRPRDDYEQYF. The CDR3 DNA is TGTGCCACTAGACCCCGAGACGACTACGAGCAGTACTTC. The gene calls are TRBV2 and TRBJ2-7; D gene ambiguous. Trimming left V 10 bases short and J 3 bases short, with 16 bases between. CDR3 size: 13 residues. Germline CDR1 is SNHLY and CDR2 is FYNNEI.

Regarding this clone: Within the sample, other DNA sequences also encode this same CDR3. The rearrangement uses TRBV5-4 and TRBJ2-2, with 7 bases matching TRBD1. The J segment lost 2 bases and the V segment lost 4 bases, leaving 5 bases of the junction unmatched. This CDR3 region has 15 residues. Germline values: CDR1 SGHNT, CDR2 YYREEE (reference sequence). CDR3 residues: CASSPGTANTGELFF. CDR3 nucleotide sequence: TGTGCCAGCAGCCCTGGGACAGCCAACACCGGGGAGCTGTTTTTT.

The J gene is TRBJ2-7, the V gene TRBV19, with D possibly being TRBD2 (5 bases). V lost 5 bases to trimming and J lost 6 bases, with 11 bases between them. This CDR3 contains 12 residues. The germline V gene encodes CDR1 LNHDA and CDR2 SQIVND (reference sequence). CDR3 sequence reads: CASSVNGGEQYF. The CDR3 nucleotides read TGTGCCAGTAGTGTTAACGGAGGCGAGCAGTACTTC.

The rearrangement uses TRBV25-1 and TRBJ2-1; 11 bases agree with TRBD2. This CDR3 has 15 residues. CDR1 MGHDK and CDR2 SYGVNS come from the germline V gene. The trim removed 2 bases at V and 8 bases at J, leaving 5 bases unmatched. The CDR3 coding sequence is TGTGCCAGCAGTGAACAACTAGCGGGAGCTGATGAGCAGTTCTTC. Its protein is CASSEQLAGADEQFF.